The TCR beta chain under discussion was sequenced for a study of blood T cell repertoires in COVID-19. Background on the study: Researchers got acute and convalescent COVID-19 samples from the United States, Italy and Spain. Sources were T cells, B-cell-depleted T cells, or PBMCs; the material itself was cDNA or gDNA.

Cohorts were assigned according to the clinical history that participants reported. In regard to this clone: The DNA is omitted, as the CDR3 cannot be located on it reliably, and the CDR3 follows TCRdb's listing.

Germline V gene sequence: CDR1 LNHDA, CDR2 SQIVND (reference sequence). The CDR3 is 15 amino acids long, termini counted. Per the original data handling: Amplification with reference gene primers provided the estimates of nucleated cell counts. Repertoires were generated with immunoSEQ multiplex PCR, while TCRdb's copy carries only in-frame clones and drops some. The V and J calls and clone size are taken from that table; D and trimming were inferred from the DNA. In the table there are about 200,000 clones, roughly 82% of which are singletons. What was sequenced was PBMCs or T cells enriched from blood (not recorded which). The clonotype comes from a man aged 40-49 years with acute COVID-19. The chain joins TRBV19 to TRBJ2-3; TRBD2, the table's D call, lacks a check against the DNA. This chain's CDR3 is CASTSGAGGADTQYF.